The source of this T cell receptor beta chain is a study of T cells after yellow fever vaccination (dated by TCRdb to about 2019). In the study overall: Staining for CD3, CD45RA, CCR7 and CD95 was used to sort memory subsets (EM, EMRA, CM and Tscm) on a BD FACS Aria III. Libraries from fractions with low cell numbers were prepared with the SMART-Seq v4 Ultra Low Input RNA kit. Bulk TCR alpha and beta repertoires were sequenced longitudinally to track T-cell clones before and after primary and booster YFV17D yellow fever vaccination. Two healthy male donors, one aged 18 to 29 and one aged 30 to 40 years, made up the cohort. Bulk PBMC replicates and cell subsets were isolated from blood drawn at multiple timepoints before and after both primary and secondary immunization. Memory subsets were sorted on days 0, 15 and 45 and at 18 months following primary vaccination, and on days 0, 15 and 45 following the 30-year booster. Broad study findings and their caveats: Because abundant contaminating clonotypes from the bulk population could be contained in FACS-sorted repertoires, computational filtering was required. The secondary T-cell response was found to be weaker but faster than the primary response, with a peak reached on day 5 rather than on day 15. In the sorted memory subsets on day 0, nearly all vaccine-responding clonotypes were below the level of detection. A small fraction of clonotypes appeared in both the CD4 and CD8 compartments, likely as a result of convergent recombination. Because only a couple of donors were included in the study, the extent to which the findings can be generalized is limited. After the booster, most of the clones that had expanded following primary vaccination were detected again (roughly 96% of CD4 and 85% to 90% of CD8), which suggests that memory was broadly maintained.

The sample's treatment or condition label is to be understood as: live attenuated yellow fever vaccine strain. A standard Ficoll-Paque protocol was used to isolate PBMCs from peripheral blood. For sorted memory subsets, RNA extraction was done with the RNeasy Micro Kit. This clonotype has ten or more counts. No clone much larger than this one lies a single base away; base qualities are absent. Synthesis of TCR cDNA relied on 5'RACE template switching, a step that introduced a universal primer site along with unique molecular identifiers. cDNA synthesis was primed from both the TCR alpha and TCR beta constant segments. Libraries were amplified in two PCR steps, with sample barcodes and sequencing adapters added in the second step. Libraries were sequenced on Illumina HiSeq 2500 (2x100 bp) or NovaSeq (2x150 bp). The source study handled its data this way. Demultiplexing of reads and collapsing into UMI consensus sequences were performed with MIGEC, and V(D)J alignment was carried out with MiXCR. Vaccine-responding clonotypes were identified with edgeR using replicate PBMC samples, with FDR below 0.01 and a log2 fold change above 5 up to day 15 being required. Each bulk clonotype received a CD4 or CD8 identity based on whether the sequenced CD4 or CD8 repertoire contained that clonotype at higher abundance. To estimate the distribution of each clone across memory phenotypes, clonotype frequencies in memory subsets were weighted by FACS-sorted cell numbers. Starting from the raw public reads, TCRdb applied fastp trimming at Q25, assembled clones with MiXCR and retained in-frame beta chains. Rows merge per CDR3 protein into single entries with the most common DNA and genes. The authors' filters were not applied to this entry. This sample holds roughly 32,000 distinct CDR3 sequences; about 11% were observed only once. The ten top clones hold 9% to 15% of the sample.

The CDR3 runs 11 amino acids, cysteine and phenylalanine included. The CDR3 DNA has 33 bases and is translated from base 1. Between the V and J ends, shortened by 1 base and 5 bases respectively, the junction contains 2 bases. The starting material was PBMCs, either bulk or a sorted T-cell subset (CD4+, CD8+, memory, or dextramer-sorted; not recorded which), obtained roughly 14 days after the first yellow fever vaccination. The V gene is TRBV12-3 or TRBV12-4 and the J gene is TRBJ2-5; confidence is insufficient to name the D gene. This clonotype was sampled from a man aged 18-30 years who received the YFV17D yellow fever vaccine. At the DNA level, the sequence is TGTGCCAGCAGTTTAGATGAGACCCAGTACTTC. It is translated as CASSLDETQYF.